This entry lists 15 T cell receptor beta chains sequenced from one sample in a study of spatial heterogeneity in lung cancer. Findings of the study overall: It was found that expanded intratumoral alpha and beta TCR counts tracked tumor mutation counts.

TCRdb re-derived calls from the 5' RACE reads in MiXCR, one entry per CDR3 protein. The sample carries 7,300 or so distinct CDR3 sequences, more than 9% recorded once. Their target antigens are unknown. Sample time point: sample taken at primary tumor resection. The sequences come from lung tumor tissue, collected at surgery. Every receptor here comes from a male donor with early-stage non-small cell lung cancer.

This clonotype was picked up many times. The chain links TRBV6-6 to TRBJ1-3; tentative D call: TRBD1 (5 bases). The V and J ends lost 2 bases and 2 bases respectively, with 7 bases between them. The CDR3 length is 14 residues. Germline CDR1 is MNHNY and CDR2 is SVGAGI (reference sequence). The CDR3 spells CASSYGTAGNTIYF. The CDR3 DNA sequence: TGTGCCAGCAGTTACGGGACGGCTGGAAACACCATATATTTT.

This clonotype came up many times. The J gene is TRBJ2-7, the V gene TRBV28; 11 bases align to TRBD2. The ends lost 4 bases at V and 5 bases at J; junction bases unmatched: 10. The germline V gene encodes CDR1 MDHEN and CDR2 SYDVKM. The CDR3 consists of 16 residues. The CDR3 loop reads CASSSSSSGGRHEQYF. CDR3 DNA: TGTGCCAGCAGTTCTTCCTCTAGCGGGGGGAGGCACGAGCAGTACTTC. Full variable domain (outside the CDR3, taken from reference TRBV28 and TRBJ2-7): DVKVTQSSRYLVKRTGEKVFLECVQDMDHENMFWYRQDPGLGLRLIYFSYDVKMKEKGDIPEGYSVSREKKERFSLILESASTNQTSMYLCASSSSSSGGRHEQYFGPGTRLTVT.

By its share, this clonotype is medium-sized. This chain joins TRBV5-1 and TRBJ2-6; D is possibly TRBD2 (6 bases). Germline V gives CDR1 SGHRS, CDR2 YFSETQ. The CDR3 covers 19 residues. V shed 2 bases and J shed 0 bases, with 18 bases lying between them. CDR3 nucleotide sequence: TGCGCCAGCAGCTTTTCAGTGGTCGGGGACTTCTCTGGGGCCAACGTCCTGACTTTC. This encodes CASSFSVVGDFSGANVLTF. Full variable domain (missing parts from reference TRBV5-1 and TRBJ2-6): KAGVTQTPRYLIKTRGQQVTLSCSPISGHRSVSWYQQTPGQGLQFLFEYFSETQRNKGNFPGRFSGRQFSNSRSEMNVSTLELGDSALYLCASSFSVVGDFSGANVLTFGAGSRLTVL.

Ten or more counts support this clonotype. The rearrangement links TRBV28 to TRBJ2-1, with 16 bases matching TRBD2. The germline gives CDR1 MDHEN, CDR2 SYDVKM. V dropped 5 bases and J dropped 13; count of bases not matched to a gene: 8. This CDR3 contains 15 residues. The CDR3 loop reads CASSTTGTSGRAQFF. CDR3 coding DNA: TGTGCCAGCAGTACAACCGGGACTAGCGGGAGGGCCCAGTTCTTC.

In the case of this clonotype: A much bigger clone sits one base away, suggesting this may be a read error. The J gene is TRBJ2-7, the V gene TRBV4-2; D might be TRBD2 (5 bases). V gave up 4 bases and J gave up 5 bases, with 15 bases separating them. Germline V gives CDR1 LGHNA, CDR2 YNFKEQ. CDR3 size: 14 residues. In DNA form, the CDR3 reads TGTGCCAGCAGCCGAGGCGGGCAAGGTGACGAGCAGTACTTC. Its translation: CASSRGGQGDEQYF.

This clonotype is labeled medium-sized (0.01 to 0.1%). This rearrangement joins TRBV12-3 or TRBV12-4 to TRBJ1-4, with 7 bases aligning to TRBD1. This CDR3 spans 14 amino acids. Trimming cost V 7 bases and J 4 bases; bases outside gene matches: 6. CDR3 loop: CASTKGGSNEKLFF. CDR3 nucleotides: TGTGCCAGCACTAAAGGGGGCAGTAATGAAAAACTGTTTTTT.

This clonotype was recorded many times. The chain recombines TRBV20-1 with TRBJ1-4, with 8 bases lining up with TRBD1. The CDR3 has 19 residues. With V trimmed by 4 bases and J by 0 bases, 16 bases remained unmatched. Germline CDR1 and CDR2: DFQATT and SNEGSKA (reference sequence). DNA for the CDR3: TGCAGTGCTAATGTCCCAAGGACAGGGCACACTGCAACTAATGAAAAACTGTTTTTT. It codes for CSANVPRTGHTATNEKLFF.

The sample holds many counts of this clonotype. This chain connects TRBV29-1 to TRBJ2-3, with a tentative D call TRBD2 (7 bases). Germline CDR1 reads SQVTM; CDR2 reads ANQGSEA. The CDR3 totals 14 residues. The V and J ends lost 6 bases and 4 bases respectively, with 17 bases between them. The DNA for the CDR3 is TGCAGCGTAAACCCGAGGGGGGGAGCAGATACGCAGTATTTT. It yields the protein CSVNPRGGADTQYF.

This clonotype was recorded many times. The rearrangement links TRBV5-5 to TRBJ2-5, with TRBD2 matching 12 bases. V trimming: 4 bases; J trimming: 2 bases; junction bases outside the gene matches: 12. This CDR3 has 18 amino acids. Looked up from germline, CDR1 is SGHKS and CDR2 is YYEKEE (reference sequence). CDR3 sequence (DNA): TGTGCCAGCAGCGCCCTTCGACTAGCGGGGGCCCATCAAGAGACCCAGTACTTC. Its protein is CASSALRLAGAHQETQYF.

The rearrangement joins TRBV5-1 to TRBJ2-3; 7 bases align to TRBD2. In germline, CDR1 is SGHRS, CDR2 YFSETQ. V lost 7 bases and J lost 2; bases outside the gene matches: 10. The CDR3 has 15 amino acids. CDR3: CASGIAGLYTDTQYF. CDR3 DNA: TGCGCCAGCGGTATAGCGGGTCTTTACACAGATACGCAGTATTTT.

CDR3 nucleotides: TGTGCCAGCAGTTCTAACAGGGGGGACTACGAGCAGTACTTC. It codes for CASSSNRGDYEQYF. The chain uses TRBV6-5 and TRBJ2-7, with 8 nucleotides matching TRBD1. Trimming took 4 bases from V and 3 from J; bases not matched to a gene: 5. The CDR3 length is 14 residues. Looked up from germline, CDR1 is MNHEY and CDR2 is SVGAGI.

The chain carries TRBV7-9 and TRBJ2-1; 7 bases line up with TRBD1. The CDR3 contains 17 residues. After removal of 5 bases from V and 0 bases from J, the junction contained 10 bases not matched to a gene. Germline V gene sequence: CDR1 SEHNR, CDR2 FQNEAQ (reference sequence). The CDR3, as DNA: TGTGCCAGCAGCCCTCCGGGACAGTCCCACTCCTACAATGAGCAGTTCTTC. Its protein product is CASSPPGQSHSYNEQFF. The complete variable domain, with remaining parts taken from reference TRBV7-9 and TRBJ2-1, reads DTGVSQNPRHKITKRGQNVTFRCDPISEHNRLYWYRQTLGQGPEFLTYFQNEAQLEKSRLLSDRFSAERPKGSFSTLEIQRTEQGDSAMYLCASSPPGQSHSYNEQFFGPGTRLTVL.

CDR3 bases: TGTGCCAGCAGCGCGACAGGGGGCTTAGGCGGCTACACCTTC. Encoded protein: CASSATGGLGGYTF. This chain links TRBV7-2 with TRBJ1-2, with 10 bases fitting TRBD1. The germline CDR1 and CDR2 sequences are SGHTA and FQGNSA. This CDR3 is built from 14 residues. V shed 5 bases, J shed 8 bases, and the junction held 8 bases outside the gene matches.

Judged by abundance, this clonotype is large. The chain combines TRBV20-1 with TRBJ1-2; a possible D gene is TRBD1 (5 bases). Germline CDR1 and CDR2: DFQATT and SNEGSKA (reference sequence). Trimming pared 1 base from V and 3 bases from J, leaving 15 bases between. There are 15 residues in the CDR3. The DNA of the CDR3 is TGCAGTGCTAGAGTTGGTGGGGACGCCTACTATGGCTACACCTTC. It is translated as CSARVGGDAYYGYTF.

This clonotype is labeled medium-sized. The V and J genes are TRBV30 and TRBJ2-7; 8 bases map to TRBD1. Germline V gene sequence: CDR1 GTSNPN, CDR2 SVGIG (reference sequence). The CDR3 has 14 residues. V lost 2 bases and J lost 2; bases outside the gene matches: 5. CDR3 in DNA: TGTGCCTGGAGTAGGACAGGGTCTACCTACGAGCAGTACTTC. Translation: CAWSRTGSTYEQYF.